One sample yielded the 17 T cell receptor beta chains listed below, sequenced in a study of shared clonotypes between healthy human individuals. The protocol was immunoSEQ multiplex PCR, while the TCRdb copy is restricted to in-frame clones and leaves out a portion. The profile covers more than 900,000 clones, with approximately 80% appearing a single time and 0.6% to 0.7% taken by the ten largest. The sequencing sample was made of memory CD4+ T cells from PBMCs. Specified subset: CD45RA-negative fraction. The source of these receptors is a man younger than 30 in good health. Some clones in this sample may be carry-over from other donors' samples.

Concerning this clone: A single base is all that separates this from a far larger clone, so a read error is likely. V usage is TRBV2 and J usage is TRBJ1-1; 8 bases line up with TRBD1. In germline, CDR1 is SNHLY, CDR2 FYNNEI. The CDR3 is 14 residues long. V shed 8 bases and J 4 bases; nucleotides not matched to a gene: 9. The CDR3 DNA reads as TGTGCCAGCGAAGCGGACAGGGCGGGCACTGAAGCTTTCTTT. Translated: CASEADRAGTEAFF.

This clone was counted a single time. The V and J genes are TRBV4-3 and TRBJ2-5; 10 bases line up with TRBD2. Trimming took 3 bases from V and 5 from J; bases not matched to a gene: 3. The V gene's germline CDR1 is LGHNA and CDR2 YSLEER. CDR3 length equals 14 residues. The chain's CDR3 is CASSQGLAFETQYF. The CDR3 DNA follows: TGCGCCAGCAGCCAGGGACTAGCGTTCGAGACCCAGTACTTC.

The V and J genes are TRBV6-6 and TRBJ1-1; TRBD1 aligns across 7 bases. V lost 0 bases, J lost 3 bases, and 4 bases stayed unmatched. CDR3 length: 15 amino acids. Per germline, CDR1 MNHNY and CDR2 SVGAGI (reference sequence). The CDR3 loop reads CASSYSGQYHTEAFF. The CDR3 nucleotides are TGTGCCAGCAGTTACTCGGGACAGTACCACACTGAAGCTTTCTTT.

The rearrangement uses TRBV28 and TRBJ1-5; TRBD1 aligns across 8 bases. Unmatched junction bases numbered 3, after V lost 10 bases and J lost 4 bases. The CDR3 extends over 12 amino acids. Germline V gene data show CDR1 as MDHEN and CDR2 as SYDVKM. The CDR3 nucleotides are TGTGCCACGACAGGGGATAATCAGCCCCAGCATTTT. Amino acids: CATTGDNQPQHF.

CDR3 in DNA: TGTGCCGGGACATCGGGCGAGGGGGACACTGAAGCTTTCTTT. The encoded protein is CAGTSGEGDTEAFF. V gene TRBV6-1 combines with J gene TRBJ1-1; D might be TRBD1 (6 bases). CDR1 MNHNS and CDR2 SASEGT come from the germline V gene. The V gene lost 11 bases and the J gene lost 3 bases, with 19 bases spanning the gap. The CDR3 totals 14 residues.

The V and J genes are TRBV7-2 and TRBJ1-2, with 7 bases aligning to TRBD1. Losses at the gene ends were 1 base for V and 7 bases for J; bases not matched to a gene: 6. Germline V lookup: CDR1 SGHTA, CDR2 FQGNSA. There are 14 residues in the CDR3. The CDR3 protein is CASSLGQGSIGYTF. CDR3 nucleotides: TGTGCCAGCAGCTTAGGACAGGGAAGTATTGGCTACACCTTC.

The rearrangement links TRBV2 to TRBJ2-5; 7 nucleotides agree with TRBD2. The CDR3 has 14 residues. CDR1 is SNHLY, CDR2 FYNNEI, per germline. J was trimmed by 1 base and V by 2 bases; bases with no gene match: 1. The chain's CDR3 is CASSERTSQETQYF. The CDR3 DNA reads TGTGCCAGCAGTGAAAGGACTAGCCAAGAGACCCAGTACTTC. Combining the CDR3 with reference TRBV2 and TRBJ2-5 gives the whole variable domain EPEVTQTPSHQVTQMGQEVILRCVPISNHLYFYWYRQILGQKVEFLVSFYNNEISEKSEIFDDQFSVERPDGSNFTLKIRSTKLEDSAMYFCASSERTSQETQYFGPGTRLLVL.

The chain employs TRBV5-4 and TRBJ2-7, with 9 positions matching TRBD2. This CDR3 region has 14 residues. The junction had 4 bases not matched to a gene; V was cut back by 0 bases and J by 6 bases. The V gene's germline CDR1 is SGHNT and CDR2 YYREEE (reference sequence). The CDR3 bases are TGTGCCAGCAGCTTGGTAGCGGGAGATGGCGAGCAGTACTTC. It encodes CASSLVAGDGEQYF.

The chain combines TRBV6-1 with TRBJ2-1; weak D call: TRBD2 (5 bases). CDR3 length: 12 residues. The germline V and J ends were trimmed by 2 bases and 7 bases, with 6 bases remaining between them. Looked up from germline, CDR1 is MNHNS and CDR2 is SASEGT. The CDR3 reads CASSERGNEQFF. The CDR3 coding sequence is TGTGCCAGCAGTGAACGCGGGAATGAGCAGTTCTTC.

The count of this clone is one. The rearrangement links TRBV2 to TRBJ1-4, with D uncertain. The V gene's germline CDR1 is SNHLY and CDR2 FYNNEI. There are 14 residues in the CDR3. Trimming stripped 6 bases from V and 6 bases from J, with 14 bases between. CDR3 sequence: CASSRHGKDEKLFF. The CDR3 DNA reads as TGTGCCAGCAGCCGACATGGGAAGGATGAAAAACTGTTTTTT.

The V call is TRBV28, the J call TRBJ1-1, with D tentatively TRBD1 (5 bases). V shed 7 bases and J shed 4 bases, with 13 bases lying between them. The CDR3 runs 13 residues. Germline V lookup: CDR1 MDHEN, CDR2 SYDVKM. CDR3 residues: CASMGGRGTEAFF. The CDR3 DNA reads TGTGCCAGCATGGGGGGAAGGGGCACTGAAGCTTTCTTT.

J is TRBJ2-2 and V is TRBV6-5; D gene ambiguous. In germline, CDR1 is MNHEY, CDR2 SVGAGI. Trimming pared 5 bases from V and 6 bases from J, leaving 10 bases between. The CDR3 sequence is 13 residues long. DNA of the CDR3: TGTGCCAGCAGTCCACTCCGTCCCGGGGAGCTGTTTTTT. It is translated as CASSPLRPGELFF.

V gene TRBV5-4 combines with J gene TRBJ1-2, with 10 bases identical to TRBD1. Germline CDR1 is SGHNT and CDR2 is YYREEE (reference sequence). The CDR3 has 18 residues. The V segment lost 0 bases and the J segment 6 bases; nucleotides outside the gene matches: 14. The CDR3 region is CASSLGGGARQGANGYTF. The CDR3 bases are TGTGCCAGCAGCTTGGGAGGAGGGGCAAGACAGGGGGCAAATGGCTACACCTTC. Supplemented by reference TRBV5-4 and TRBJ1-2, the full variable domain reads ETGVTQSPTHLIKTRGQQVTLRCSSQSGHNTVSWYQQALGQGPQFIFQYYREEENGRGNFPPRFSGLQFPNYSSELNVNALELDDSALYLCASSLGGGARQGANGYTFGSGTRLTVV.

This clone was counted between two and nine times. V and J are TRBV10-1 and TRBJ2-7; 11 positions agree with TRBD2. Per the germline V gene, CDR1 is WNHNN and CDR2 is SYGVQD (reference sequence). Trimming at V came to 4 bases and at J to 3 bases, leaving 5 bases not matched to a gene. This CDR3 is 15 amino acids long. The CDR3 protein is CASSAPGLADYEQYF. The CDR3 DNA follows: TGCGCCAGCAGTGCACCGGGACTAGCGGACTACGAGCAGTACTTC.

The chain joins TRBV4-2 to TRBJ2-1; D not resolved. Trimming removed 2 bases at V and 4 bases at J, with 21 bases between. Per the germline V gene, CDR1 is LGHNA and CDR2 is YNFKEQ. The CDR3 extends over 18 amino acids. CDR3 DNA sequence: TGTGCCAGCAGCCAACGCTCCATGGGGATTAGTTCTTACAATGAGCAGTTCTTC. Protein: CASSQRSMGISSYNEQFF.

This chain uses TRBV5-4 with TRBJ2-1, with D uncertain. From germline, CDR1 is SGHNT and CDR2 YYREEE (reference sequence). The V gene lost 0 bases and the J gene lost 4 bases, with 5 bases spanning the gap. This CDR3 has 13 residues. CDR3 loop: CASSLVGYNEQFF. As DNA, the CDR3 is TGTGCCAGCAGCTTGGTTGGTTACAATGAGCAGTTCTTC.

The chain links TRBV5-4 to TRBJ1-2; weak D call: TRBD1 (5 bases). CDR1 and CDR2 from the germline V gene are SGHNT and YYREEE (reference sequence). CDR3 length equals 13 residues. The CDR3 DNA reads TGTGCAGGATCGGCAGGGAACAACTATGGCTACACCTTC. Amino acid sequence: CAGSAGNNYGYTF.